Below are 9 T cell receptor beta chains sequenced from a single sample in a study of Ad26.COV2.S vaccination and SARS-CoV-2 variants. Treatment denoted: some 20 received Ad26.COV2.S at low or high dose, single or two shots; about 5 received placebo; per-sample allocation not given. The samples date from day 63 after the first vaccine or placebo injection. Assay used: immunoSEQ multiplex PCR; TCRdb lists only in-frame clones, some missing. The repertoire holds some 340,000 clones, with about 82% as singletons. This specimen consisted of peripheral blood, obtained in a trial of Ad26.COV2.S vaccine versus placebo. These receptor sequences come from a person between 18 and 60 years old who received the Ad26.COV2.S COVID-19 vaccine or a placebo.

J is TRBJ1-1 and V is TRBV29-1; D remains ambiguous. This CDR3 is 13 amino acids long. Germline CDR1 and CDR2: SQVTM and ANQGSEA. The ends were cut back, 7 bases at V and 0 bases at J, with 12 bases in the middle. For the CDR3, the DNA is TGCAGCGGAACGAACGGGGTGAACACTGAAGCTTTCTTT. Translation gives CSGTNGVNTEAFF.

In its sample, this clone was seen once. V gene TRBV2 combines with J gene TRBJ1-2, with no clear D. With 1 base removed from V and 8 bases from J, the gap between germline ends came to 8 bases. CDR3 length equals 12 residues. The germline V gene has CDR1 SNHLY and CDR2 FYNNEI. The CDR3 here is CASSEGGLGYTF. In nucleotides, the CDR3 is TGTGCCAGCAGTGAAGGAGGTTTAGGCTACACCTTC.

The rearrangement uses TRBV5-4 and TRBJ2-7; D gene uncertain. The CDR3 totals 14 residues. V lost 7 bases and J lost 2, with 16 bases in between. Germline V CDR1 and CDR2: SGHNT, YYREEE (reference sequence). The CDR3 protein is CASGAHGETYEQYF. In DNA, the CDR3 is TGTGCCAGCGGAGCCCACGGTGAGACCTACGAGCAGTACTTC.

This sequence joins TRBV19 and TRBJ1-1, with TRBD1 as a possible D gene (5 bases). The CDR3 extends over 14 amino acids. V was pared by 4 bases and J by 3 bases, with 12 bases between. The V gene's germline CDR1 is LNHDA and CDR2 SQIVND (reference sequence). In DNA, the CDR3 is TGTGCCAGTAGTACTCAGGGAGGATACACTGAAGCTTTCTTT. Translating gives CASSTQGGYTEAFF. Full variable domain (rest looked up from reference TRBV19 and TRBJ1-1): DGGITQSPKYLFRKEGQNVTLSCEQNLNHDAMYWYRQDPGQGLRLIYYSQIVNDFQKGDIAEGYSVSREKKESFPLTVTSAQKNPTAFYLCASSTQGGYTEAFFGQGTRLTVV.

This chain connects TRBV9 to TRBJ2-7, with D perhaps TRBD2 (5 bases). The CDR3 has 13 residues. In germline, CDR1 is SGDLS, CDR2 YYNGEE. Trimming removed 2 bases at V and 3 bases at J, with 9 bases between. CDR3 in amino acids: CASSVHEGYEQYF. As DNA, the CDR3 is TGTGCCAGCAGCGTCCATGAGGGCTACGAGCAGTACTTC.

The chain recombines TRBV28 with TRBJ1-3, with TRBD1 as a possible D gene (5 bases). The germline V gene has CDR1 MDHEN and CDR2 SYDVKM. This CDR3 has 16 amino acids. Trimming left V 5 bases short and J 5 bases short, with 19 bases between. The CDR3 region is CASSHPRGQDRNTIYF. Here the CDR3 DNA reads TGTGCCAGCAGTCACCCGCGGGGCCAGGACCGAAACACCATATATTTT.

This chain links TRBV6-6 with TRBJ2-2; 10 positions match TRBD2. Per germline, CDR1 MNHNY and CDR2 SVGAGI (reference sequence). CDR3 length equals 16 residues. After removal of 5 bases from V and 6 bases from J, the junction contained 9 bases not matched to a gene. The chain's CDR3 is CASSRTSGVSAGELFF. The CDR3 coding sequence is TGTGCCAGCAGTCGGACTAGCGGTGTTTCGGCCGGGGAGCTGTTTTTT.

The CDR3 bases are TGTGCCAGCAGTGAAGGGCCCTCCCGCCAAGAGACCCAGTACTTC. It codes for CASSEGPSRQETQYF. V is TRBV6-1 and J is TRBJ2-5; D is unclear. Germline V lookup: CDR1 MNHNS, CDR2 SASEGT. The CDR3 has 15 residues. V lost 1 base and J 1 base, leaving 10 bases between the germline ends.

The genes are TRBV27 and TRBJ2-5; 8 bases match TRBD1. The trim removed 5 bases at V and 3 bases at J, leaving 5 bases unmatched. CDR1 MNHEY and CDR2 SMNVEV come from the germline V gene (reference sequence). There are 14 residues in the CDR3. The CDR3 coding sequence is TGTGCCAGCAGTGACCGGACAGGGAAAGAGACCCAGTACTTC. It is translated as CASSDRTGKETQYF.